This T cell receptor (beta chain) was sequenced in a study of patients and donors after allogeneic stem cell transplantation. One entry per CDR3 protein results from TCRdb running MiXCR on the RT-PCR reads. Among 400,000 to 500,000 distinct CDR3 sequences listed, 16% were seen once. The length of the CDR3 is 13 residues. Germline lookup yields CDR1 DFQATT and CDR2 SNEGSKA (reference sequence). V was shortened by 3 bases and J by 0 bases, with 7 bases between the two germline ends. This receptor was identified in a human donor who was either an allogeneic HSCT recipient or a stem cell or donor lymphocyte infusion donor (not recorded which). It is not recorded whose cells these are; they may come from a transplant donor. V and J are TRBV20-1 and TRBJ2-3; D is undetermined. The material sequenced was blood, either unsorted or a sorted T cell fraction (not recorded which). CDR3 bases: TGCAGTGCTAGGGGCGGAAGCACAGATACGCAGTATTTT. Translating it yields CSARGGSTDTQYF.